A single sample gave rise to the 18 T cell receptor beta chains below, sequenced in a study of shared clonotypes between healthy human individuals. This table comes from immunoSEQ multiplex PCR, and its TCRdb copy is limited to in-frame clones, with some not included. The sample lists roughly 1 million clones, approximately 78% seen once, with approximately 0.52% in the top ten. Sequencing input: memory CD4+ T cells from PBMCs. Subset here: CD45RA-negative fraction. These receptors all stem from a young man in good health. Some clones in this sample may be carry-over from other donors' samples.

The chain recombines TRBV9 with TRBJ2-6, with D unresolved. The CDR3 has 11 amino acids. Germline values: CDR1 SGDLS, CDR2 YYNGEE. V lost 7 bases to trimming and J lost 4 bases, with 3 bases between them. In nucleotides, the CDR3 is TGTGCCAGCGAGGGGGCCAACGTCCTGACTTTC. This translates into CASEGANVLTF.

The rearrangement links TRBV4-2 to TRBJ2-7; the match to TRBD2 covers 8 bases. The CDR3 spans 15 residues. Unmatched junction bases numbered 2, after V lost 1 base and J lost 0 bases. Germline CDR1 reads LGHNA; CDR2 reads YNFKEQ. CDR3 amino acids: CASSQVGTSSYEQYF. The CDR3 DNA sequence: TGTGCCAGCAGCCAAGTTGGGACTAGCTCCTACGAGCAGTACTTC.

This clone has only a few counts. This rearrangement joins TRBV7-9 to TRBJ1-4; D is unclear. This CDR3 comprises 14 residues. Germline CDR1 reads SEHNR; CDR2 reads FQNEAQ (reference sequence). V was cut by 3 bases and J by 8 bases, with 13 bases left in between. CDR3 loop: CASSLGLGEEKLFF. As DNA, the CDR3 is TGTGCCAGCAGCTTGGGTCTCGGCGAGGAAAAACTGTTTTTT.

The CDR3 coding sequence is TGTGCCAGCACAAGAAAATACAGGAACACCGGGGAGCTGTTTTTT. Translation: CASTRKYRNTGELFF. The V gene is TRBV6-5, the J gene TRBJ2-2, with D unclear. The CDR3 length is 15 residues. Looked up from germline, CDR1 is MNHEY and CDR2 is SVGAGI. The germline V and J ends were trimmed by 7 bases and 1 base, with 13 bases remaining between them.

The chain joins TRBV18 to TRBJ2-6; D unclear. The CDR3 sequence is 14 residues long. V was cut by 4 bases and J by 0 bases, with 4 bases left in between. Germline V gene data show CDR1 as KGHSH and CDR2 as LQKENI. CDR3 region: CASSQDSGANVLTF. The CDR3 DNA follows: TGTGCCAGCTCACAGGACTCTGGGGCCAACGTCCTGACTTTC. Together with reference TRBV18 and TRBJ2-6, the CDR3 gives the full variable domain: NAGVMQNPRHLVRRRGQEARLRCSPMKGHSHVYWYRQLPEEGLKFMVYLQKENIIDESGMPKERFSAEFPKEGPSILRIQQVVRGDSAAYFCASSQDSGANVLTFGAGSRLTVL.

This chain joins TRBV19 and TRBJ2-7; weak D call: TRBD2 (6 bases). Germline-derived CDR1 and CDR2 are LNHDA and SQIVND (reference sequence). Trimming shortened V by 4 bases and J by 9 bases, and 22 bases separated the two germline ends. This CDR3 is built from 15 residues. The CDR3 protein is CASSTAGLSPTSQYF. The CDR3 region has the DNA TGTGCCAGTAGTACCGCGGGACTTTCACCTACGTCGCAGTACTTC.

The rearrangement uses TRBV19 and TRBJ2-2, with 10 nucleotides matching TRBD2. J was trimmed by 4 bases and V by 8 bases; bases with no gene match: 4. Looked up from germline, CDR1 is LNHDA and CDR2 is SQIVND (reference sequence). The CDR3 is 14 amino acids. DNA for the CDR3: TGTGCCAGTCGGACTAGCGGTTCCACCGGGGAGCTGTTTTTT. It is translated as CASRTSGSTGELFF.

Notes on this clone: A clone one base away is much larger, so this may be a read error. The V and J genes are TRBV5-4 and TRBJ2-3; D call uncertain. Germline values: CDR1 SGHNT, CDR2 YYREEE (reference sequence). V was clipped by 2 bases and J by 1 base, with 5 bases between them. The CDR3 spans 13 residues. Here the CDR3 DNA reads TGTGCCAGCAGCTTCCGGGGCACAGATACGCAGTATTTT. Translation: CASSFRGTDTQYF.

This sequence joins TRBV13 and TRBJ2-5; 9 bases match TRBD1. CDR3 length equals 15 residues. The J segment lost 0 bases and the V segment lost 5 bases, leaving 4 bases of the junction unmatched. Germline V lookup: CDR1 PRHDT, CDR2 FYEKMQ (reference sequence). CDR3 in amino acids: CASSRTGDNQETQYF. The CDR3 nucleotides are TGTGCCAGCAGCCGGACAGGGGATAACCAAGAGACCCAGTACTTC.

The chain is built from TRBV5-1 and TRBJ2-1; D unclear. Trimming cost V 0 bases and J 4 bases, with 11 bases left between them. CDR3 length: 15 amino acids. Germline V gives CDR1 SGHRS, CDR2 YFSETQ. The CDR3 loop reads CASSLDIFGYNEQFF. CDR3 bases: TGCGCCAGCAGCTTGGACATTTTCGGGTACAATGAGCAGTTCTTC.

V is TRBV15 and J is TRBJ2-7, with 7 bases that match TRBD2. Germline lookup yields CDR1 LNHNV and CDR2 YYDKDF (reference sequence). The CDR3 contains 16 residues. V shed 3 bases, J shed 0 bases, and the junction held 8 bases outside the gene matches. CDR3 sequence: CATSRSLAEDSYEQYF. Written as DNA, the CDR3 is TGTGCCACCAGCAGGAGTCTAGCGGAAGACTCCTACGAGCAGTACTTC.

The genes are TRBV7-9 and TRBJ2-7; 13 nucleotides align to TRBD2. The CDR3 runs 15 residues. CDR1 is SEHNR and CDR2 is FQNEAQ in the germline V gene (reference sequence). After removal of 5 bases from V and 4 bases from J, the junction contained 5 bases not matched to a gene. The CDR3 loop is CASSRAGLAGYEQYF. CDR3 DNA sequence: TGTGCCAGCAGCCGAGCGGGACTAGCGGGATACGAGCAGTACTTC. Filled out from reference TRBV7-9 and TRBJ2-7, the complete variable domain reads DTGVSQNPRHKITKRGQNVTFRCDPISEHNRLYWYRQTLGQGPEFLTYFQNEAQLEKSRLLSDRFSAERPKGSFSTLEIQRTEQGDSAMYLCASSRAGLAGYEQYFGPGTRLTVT.

The V and J genes are TRBV4-2 and TRBJ2-7, with D perhaps TRBD2 (5 bases). V was cut by 0 bases and J by 0 bases, with 18 bases left in between. This CDR3 region has 18 residues. Per germline, CDR1 LGHNA and CDR2 YNFKEQ. CDR3 loop: CASSQDATKPLSSYEQYF. The CDR3 bases are TGTGCCAGCAGCCAAGACGCGACTAAGCCCTTGAGCTCCTACGAGCAGTACTTC.

This clone was seen only a few times. This chain's CDR3 is CASSLAQHLLQYF. The CDR3 DNA reads TGTGCCAGCAGCTTGGCACAGCACCTACTTCAGTATTTT. The rearrangement joins TRBV5-8 to TRBJ2-3, with D unclear. This CDR3 comprises 13 residues. Germline V CDR1 and CDR2: SGHTS, YDEGEE. V lost 0 bases and J lost 12, with 14 bases in between.

V and J are TRBV29-1 and TRBJ2-7; 8 bases map to TRBD2. The CDR3 length is 14 residues. J lost 4 bases, V lost 3 bases, and 8 bases had no gene match. Germline V gene sequence: CDR1 SQVTM, CDR2 ANQGSEA. CDR3 in amino acids: CSVETTSVGYEQYF. The DNA of the CDR3 is TGCAGCGTTGAGACGACTAGCGTAGGATACGAGCAGTACTTC.

V usage is TRBV7-2 and J usage is TRBJ2-6, with 8 bases that match TRBD1. J lost 0 bases, V lost 2 bases, and 6 bases had no gene match. The germline gives CDR1 SGHTA, CDR2 FQGNSA. This CDR3 has 18 amino acids. CDR3 in amino acids: CASSLIRTGTSGANVLTF. CDR3 nucleotides: TGTGCCAGCAGCTTAATCCGGACAGGGACCTCTGGGGCCAACGTCCTGACTTTC.

To note about this clone: Other nucleotide sequences in the sample specify the same CDR3. The chain carries TRBV6-6 and TRBJ1-2, with D unclear. The V end lost 0 bases, the J end lost 2 bases, and 7 bases lay between the germline ends. CDR3 size: 14 residues. Germline CDR1 is MNHNY and CDR2 is SVGAGI (reference sequence). Here the CDR3 reads CASSYSKGNYGYTF. The DNA of the CDR3 is TGTGCCAGCAGTTACTCGAAAGGGAACTATGGCTACACCTTC.

This clone was seen many times. V gene TRBV5-6 combines with J gene TRBJ2-7, with TRBD2 identical over 10 bases. Germline lookup yields CDR1 SGHDT and CDR2 YYEEEE. V shed 4 bases and J 4 bases; nucleotides not matched to a gene: 8. The CDR3 length is 15 residues. The CDR3 loop reads CASSGGLAGDYEQYF. The CDR3 DNA follows: TGTGCCAGCAGCGGGGGCCTAGCGGGAGATTACGAGCAGTACTTC.